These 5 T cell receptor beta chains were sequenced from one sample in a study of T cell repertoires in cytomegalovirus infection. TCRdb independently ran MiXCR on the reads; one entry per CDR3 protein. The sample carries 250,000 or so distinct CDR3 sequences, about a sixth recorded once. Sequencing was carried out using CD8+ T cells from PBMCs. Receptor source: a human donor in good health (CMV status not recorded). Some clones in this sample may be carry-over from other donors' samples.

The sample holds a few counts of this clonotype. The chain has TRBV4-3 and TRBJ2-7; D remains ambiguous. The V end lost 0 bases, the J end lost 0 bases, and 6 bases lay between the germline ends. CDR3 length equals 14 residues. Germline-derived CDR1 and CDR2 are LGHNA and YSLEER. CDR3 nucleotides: TGCGCCAGCAGCCAAGACCGGGTCTCCTACGAGCAGTACTTC. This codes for CASSQDRVSYEQYF.

The CDR3 loop is CASSLAAYQETQYF. CDR3 nucleotides: TGTGCCAGCAGCTTAGCGGCGTACCAAGAGACCCAGTACTTC. The chain recombines TRBV13 with TRBJ2-5; D ambiguous. Germline V gene lookup returns CDR1 PRHDT and CDR2 FYEKMQ (reference sequence). V was trimmed by 1 base and J by 0 bases, leaving 6 bases between them. The CDR3 length is 14 residues.

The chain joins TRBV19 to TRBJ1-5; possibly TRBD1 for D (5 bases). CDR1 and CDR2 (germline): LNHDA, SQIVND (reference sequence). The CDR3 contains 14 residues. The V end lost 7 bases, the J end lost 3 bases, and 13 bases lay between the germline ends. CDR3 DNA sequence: TGTGCCAGTAATCTCAGGGTAATCAATCAGCCCCAGCATTTT. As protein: CASNLRVINQPQHF.

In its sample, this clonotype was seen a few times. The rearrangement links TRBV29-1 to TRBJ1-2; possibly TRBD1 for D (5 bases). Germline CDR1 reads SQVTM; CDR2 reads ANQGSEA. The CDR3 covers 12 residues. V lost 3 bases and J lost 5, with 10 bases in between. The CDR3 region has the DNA TGCAGCGTTGAGGGACCAGCTTATGGCTACACCTTC. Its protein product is CSVEGPAYGYTF.

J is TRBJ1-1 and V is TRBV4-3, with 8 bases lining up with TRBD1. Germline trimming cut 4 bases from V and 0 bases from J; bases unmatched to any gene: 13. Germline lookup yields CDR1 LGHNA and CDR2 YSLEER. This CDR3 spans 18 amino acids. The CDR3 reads CASSRHAVDRGLNTEAFF. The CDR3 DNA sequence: TGCGCCAGCAGCCGACATGCGGTCGACAGGGGTCTGAACACTGAAGCTTTCTTT.